Below, 29 T cell receptor beta chains from the same sample are listed, as sequenced in a study of shared clonotypes between healthy human individuals. Sequencing was performed with immunoSEQ multiplex PCR; in TCRdb, only in-frame clones are kept and a portion is missing. The data hold some 2,000,000 clones, with 85% to 95% observed a single time. Sequencing was performed on naive CD4+ T cells sorted from blood. Sample subset: CD45RA+ positively selected. Every receptor here comes from a man aged 18 to 29 in good health.

The rearrangement uses TRBV5-4 and TRBJ2-4, with D possibly being TRBD1 (6 bases). Germline CDR1 SGHNT, CDR2 YYREEE (reference sequence). V was shortened by 0 bases and J by 6 bases, with 7 bases between the two germline ends. This CDR3 has 13 amino acids. CDR3 loop: CASSLEQGNIQYF. DNA for the CDR3: TGTGCCAGCAGCTTGGAACAGGGAAACATTCAGTACTTC.

V gene TRBV7-2 combines with J gene TRBJ2-7; D might be TRBD2 (5 bases). CDR3 length: 15 amino acids. Germline V CDR1 and CDR2: SGHTA, FQGNSA. The germline V and J ends were trimmed by 1 base and 3 bases, with 13 bases remaining between them. CDR3: CASSLDRGEVYEQYF. Here the CDR3 DNA reads TGTGCCAGCAGCTTAGATCGGGGTGAAGTCTACGAGCAGTACTTC.

V gene TRBV18 combines with J gene TRBJ1-1; possible D gene TRBD1, 5 bases. Germline lookup yields CDR1 KGHSH and CDR2 LQKENI. The CDR3 length is 14 residues. Trimming took off 1 base at V and 3 bases at J, with 9 bases between the two ends. CDR3 residues: CASSPRPGDTEAFF. The CDR3 DNA sequence: TGTGCCAGCTCACCACGCCCGGGGGACACTGAAGCTTTCTTT. The full variable domain, its missing parts supplied by reference TRBV18 and TRBJ1-1, is NAGVMQNPRHLVRRRGQEARLRCSPMKGHSHVYWYRQLPEEGLKFMVYLQKENIIDESGMPKERFSAEFPKEGPSILRIQQVVRGDSAAYFCASSPRPGDTEAFFGQGTRLTVV.

For this clone: An end of the junction does not agree with germline; a read error may underlie this. This chain connects TRBV7-2 to TRBJ1-2, with D possibly being TRBD1 (6 bases). Germline V gene data show CDR1 as SGHTA and CDR2 as FQGNSA. The CDR3 sequence is 16 residues long. The CDR3 region is CASSFVPGHGNSGYTF. DNA for the CDR3: TGTGCCAGCAGCTTTGTCCCGGGACACGGAAACTCTGGCTACACCTTC.

The chain joins TRBV29-1 to TRBJ1-4, with 9 bases that match TRBD1. V shed 8 bases, J shed 3 bases, and the junction held 4 bases outside the gene matches. The CDR3 is made up of 13 amino acids. CDR1 and CDR2 (germline): SQVTM, ANQGSEA. The CDR3 spells CSSRDRANEKLFF. The CDR3 DNA reads as TGCAGCTCCCGGGACAGGGCTAATGAAAAACTGTTTTTT.

V is TRBV2 and J is TRBJ1-2; 8 bases map to TRBD1. V lost 7 bases, J lost 5 bases, and 3 bases stayed unmatched. Per the germline V gene, CDR1 is SNHLY and CDR2 is FYNNEI. CDR3 length: 12 amino acids. CDR3 sequence (DNA): TGTGCCAGCACGACAGGGGAGTATGGCTACACCTTC. Its translation: CASTTGEYGYTF.

This clone is a singleton in its sample. This rearrangement joins TRBV15 to TRBJ2-5, with D uncertain. Germline-derived CDR1 and CDR2 are LNHNV and YYDKDF (reference sequence). V was pared by 2 bases and J by 4 bases, with 5 bases between. The CDR3 is made up of 12 amino acids. The CDR3 loop reads CATSRPGETQYF. The CDR3 coding sequence is TGTGCCACCAGCAGACCCGGAGAGACCCAGTACTTC. The full variable domain, in which reference TRBV15 and TRBJ2-5 provide the parts outside the CDR3, is DAMVIQNPRYQVTQFGKPVTLSCSQTLNHNVMYWYQQKSSQAPKLLFHYYDKDFNNEADTPDNFQSRRPNTSFCFLDIRSPGLGDTAMYLCATSRPGETQYFGPGTRLLVL.

Of note for this clone: In the same sample, other DNA sequences code for this CDR3. This chain uses TRBV6-1 with TRBJ1-1, with no clear D. Germline values: CDR1 MNHNS, CDR2 SASEGT. V was trimmed by 3 bases and J by 0 bases, leaving 5 bases between them. The CDR3 length is 13 residues. DNA of the CDR3: TGTGCCAGCAGTGATCAAATGAACACTGAAGCTTTCTTT. Its protein is CASSDQMNTEAFF.

This CDR3 is CASSYRGQQYEQYF. In DNA form, the CDR3 reads TGTGCCAGCAGTTACCGGGGGCAACAGTACGAGCAGTACTTC. V usage is TRBV6-6 and J usage is TRBJ2-7; D is perhaps TRBD1 or TRBD2 (6 bases each). Trimming stripped 2 bases from V and 4 bases from J, with 12 bases between. The CDR3 covers 14 residues. Germline-derived CDR1 and CDR2 are MNHNY and SVGAGI (reference sequence).

The chain couples TRBV7-8 to TRBJ1-1, with a possible D match to TRBD1 (6 bases). Trimming left V 5 bases short and J 1 base short, with 14 bases between. Germline V gene sequence: CDR1 SGHVS, CDR2 FQNEAQ. The CDR3 sequence is 15 residues long. The CDR3 region is CASSTTGTPNTEAFF. Here the CDR3 DNA reads TGTGCCAGCAGCACGACCGGGACACCGAACACTGAAGCTTTCTTT.

J is TRBJ1-3 and V is TRBV7-2, with TRBD1 matching over 8 bases. J lost 6 bases, V lost 6 bases, and 4 bases had no gene match. The CDR3 runs to 13 residues. Germline CDR1 SGHTA, CDR2 FQGNSA. CDR3 in DNA: TGTGCCAGCAGATCGACAGGGGCAAACACCATATATTTT. Translation: CASRSTGANTIYF.

The J gene is TRBJ1-3, the V gene TRBV10-2, with 9 bases aligning to TRBD1. The ends lost 3 bases at V and 3 bases at J; junction bases unmatched: 3. The CDR3 length is 15 residues. The germline gives CDR1 WSHSY, CDR2 SAAADI. The CDR3 DNA follows: TGCGCCAGCAGTGATTCGGACAGGGGTGGAAACACCATATATTTT. Its protein product is CASSDSDRGGNTIYF.

This chain joins TRBV19 and TRBJ2-6; D is possibly TRBD1 (5 bases). Trimming pared 4 bases from V and 0 bases from J, leaving 7 bases between. CDR1 and CDR2 (germline): LNHDA, SQIVND (reference sequence). This CDR3 is 15 amino acids long. The CDR3 is CASSRTISGANVLTF. CDR3 sequence (DNA): TGTGCCAGTAGTAGGACAATCTCTGGGGCCAACGTCCTGACTTTC.

This clone was seen a single time. The chain carries TRBV25-1 and TRBJ2-3; TRBD2 might be the D (5 bases). This CDR3 comprises 15 residues. The ends were cut back, 1 base at V and 1 base at J, with 9 bases in the middle. The germline V gene has CDR1 MGHDK and CDR2 SYGVNS. For the CDR3, the DNA is TGTGCCAGCAGTGAATTCGCGGGCCGCACAGATACGCAGTATTTT. It encodes CASSEFAGRTDTQYF.

V and J are TRBV28 and TRBJ1-2; maybe TRBD1 (6 bases). The CDR3 extends over 15 amino acids. The germline V gene encodes CDR1 MDHEN and CDR2 SYDVKM. V lost 2 bases to trimming and J lost 8 bases, with 18 bases between them. The CDR3 DNA reads TGTGCCAGCAGTTTAGGGGGGCCCCTCCTGGGAGGCTACACCTTC. Translating gives CASSLGGPLLGGYTF.

V gene TRBV5-1 combines with J gene TRBJ1-1; D is uncertain. CDR1 and CDR2 from the germline V gene are SGHRS and YFSETQ. V shed 2 bases and J shed 5 bases, with 10 bases lying between them. The CDR3 has 13 amino acids. This CDR3 is CASSLMMGTEAFF. CDR3 DNA: TGCGCCAGCAGCTTAATGATGGGGACTGAAGCTTTCTTT.

The V gene is TRBV30, the J gene TRBJ2-7; TRBD2 aligns across 8 bases. Germline V gene data show CDR1 as GTSNPN and CDR2 as SVGIG (reference sequence). The CDR3 extends over 12 amino acids. J was trimmed by 6 bases and V by 6 bases; bases with no gene match: 7. CDR3 amino acids: CACSRGAGEQYF. CDR3 sequence (DNA): TGTGCCTGCTCGCGGGGGGCCGGCGAGCAGTACTTC.

The chain employs TRBV30 and TRBJ2-3, with 7 positions matching TRBD1. With 2 bases clipped from V and 6 bases from J, the junction kept 5 bases outside the gene matches. Germline CDR1 and CDR2: GTSNPN and SVGIG (reference sequence). This CDR3 is 13 amino acids long. The CDR3 region has the DNA TGTGCCTGGAGTTTACAGGGGAAGGATACGCAGTATTTT. Residues: CAWSLQGKDTQYF.

Comments on this clone: In the same sample, other DNA sequences code for this CDR3. V usage is TRBV27 and J usage is TRBJ1-4; no reliable D call. The CDR3 has 15 amino acids. Trimming removed 3 bases at V and 0 bases at J, with 8 bases between. Germline CDR1 MNHEY, CDR2 SMNVEV (reference sequence). CDR3 amino acids: CASSLSPTTNEKLFF. CDR3 DNA sequence: TGTGCCAGCAGTTTGTCGCCTACAACTAATGAAAAACTGTTTTTT.

This chain uses TRBV4-1 with TRBJ1-2; the match to TRBD1 covers 7 bases. V was clipped by 4 bases and J by 4 bases; unmatched bases: 6. The CDR3 is 14 residues long. Germline V gene lookup returns CDR1 MGHRA and CDR2 YSYEKL. The CDR3 DNA sequence: TGCGCCAGCAGCCTGTTACAGGGGACCTATGGCTACACCTTC. Translation gives CASSLLQGTYGYTF.

This clone was found once. The chain is built from TRBV6-6 and TRBJ2-7, with 9 nucleotides matching TRBD1. This CDR3 is 14 amino acids long. Losses at the gene ends were 7 bases for V and 2 bases for J; bases not matched to a gene: 6. Germline values: CDR1 MNHNY, CDR2 SVGAGI (reference sequence). The CDR3 loop is CASTPGQGPYEQYF. DNA for the CDR3: TGTGCCAGCACCCCGGGACAGGGCCCCTACGAGCAGTACTTC.

V gene TRBV10-2 combines with J gene TRBJ2-7; D is unresolved. The CDR3 spans 15 residues. Germline loops: CDR1 WSHSY, CDR2 SAAADI. Trimming removed 0 bases from V and 1 base from J, with 10 bases in between. The CDR3 DNA is TGCGCCAGCAGTGAGTCCTCAGCAGGATCCTACGAGCAGTACTTC. Encoded protein: CASSESSAGSYEQYF.

The rearrangement uses TRBV12-5 and TRBJ1-1; D perhaps matches TRBD1 (5 bases). Germline values: CDR1 LGHNT, CDR2 FRNRAP. The CDR3 length is 16 residues. V was cut by 3 bases and J by 3 bases, with 17 bases left in between. CDR3 region: CASGFNPGQGDTEAFF. The DNA for the CDR3 is TGTGCTAGTGGTTTCAACCCCGGGCAAGGGGACACTGAAGCTTTCTTT.

On this clone: Other DNA sequences in this specimen translate into the identical CDR3. The genes are TRBV6-5 and TRBJ1-5; D perhaps matches TRBD1 (5 bases). CDR1 is MNHEY and CDR2 is SVGAGI in the germline V gene. V lost 5 bases, J lost 4 bases, and 12 bases lay in between. This CDR3 has 14 residues. CDR3 in DNA: TGTGCCAGCAGTAGGGGCAGGGAAAATCAGCCCCAGCATTTT. It is translated as CASSRGRENQPQHF.

This sequence joins TRBV7-2 and TRBJ2-2; D remains ambiguous. This CDR3 region has 13 residues. The germline CDR1 and CDR2 sequences are SGHTA and FQGNSA. Trimming took off 4 bases at V and 4 bases at J, with 7 bases between the two ends. The CDR3 is CASSSQPTGELFF. The CDR3 region has the DNA TGTGCCAGCAGCTCCCAACCCACCGGGGAGCTGTTTTTT.

This rearrangement joins TRBV5-4 to TRBJ2-5, with 11 bases identical to TRBD2. After removal of 5 bases from V and 3 bases from J, the junction contained 3 bases not matched to a gene. This CDR3 spans 14 amino acids. The germline V gene has CDR1 SGHNT and CDR2 YYREEE (reference sequence). The CDR3 nucleotides read TGTGCCAGCAGATTAGCGGGAGGGGAAGAGACCCAGTACTTC. Translation gives CASRLAGGEETQYF. Drawing the rest from reference TRBV5-4 and TRBJ2-5, the complete variable domain is ETGVTQSPTHLIKTRGQQVTLRCSSQSGHNTVSWYQQALGQGPQFIFQYYREEENGRGNFPPRFSGLQFPNYSSELNVNALELDDSALYLCASRLAGGEETQYFGPGTRLLVL.

The rearrangement uses TRBV5-4 and TRBJ2-1; D uncertain. The V gene's germline CDR1 is SGHNT and CDR2 YYREEE (reference sequence). The CDR3 totals 13 residues. Trimming stripped 0 bases from V and 5 bases from J, with 6 bases between. CDR3 nucleotide sequence: TGTGCCAGCAGCTTGGATCAGGACAATGAGCAGTTCTTC. This codes for CASSLDQDNEQFF.

The chain carries TRBV14 and TRBJ1-5; D is unclear. V shed 3 bases and J shed 2 bases, with 8 bases lying between them. The CDR3 length is 14 residues. The V gene's germline CDR1 is SGHDN and CDR2 FVKESK. The CDR3 sequence is CASSQRYGNQPQHF. CDR3 coding DNA: TGTGCCAGCAGCCAGCGGTACGGCAATCAGCCCCAGCATTTT.

The V and J genes are TRBV15 and TRBJ2-3; D is undetermined. The CDR3 length is 13 residues. The V end was cut by 3 bases, the J end by 5 bases, with 9 bases between. Germline CDR1 reads LNHNV; CDR2 reads YYDKDF (reference sequence). The CDR3 loop is CATSSDYLDTQYF. As DNA, the CDR3 is TGTGCCACCAGCAGCGATTATTTAGATACGCAGTATTTT.